This T cell receptor (beta chain) came from a study of cytotoxic CD8 clonotypes in ibrutinib-treated CLL. Generated by immunoSEQ multiplex PCR, the TCRdb table keeps only in-frame clones and is missing some. The data show roughly 330,000 clones, 60% to 80% seen once. Turning to this clone: Its antigen is currently unknown.

Broader study findings: Public clonotypes proved infrequent, and on treatment they shrank or remained steady.

V was pared by 2 bases and J by 2 bases, with 10 bases between. Germline CDR1 and CDR2: ENHRY and SYGVKD. This CDR3 spans 16 amino acids. This clonotype was sampled from a human donor with chronic lymphocytic leukemia. The V call is TRBV10-3, the J call TRBJ2-6; weak D call: TRBD1 (6 bases). The sequences come from PBMCs, collected after 36 months of ibrutinib treatment. CDR3 loop: CAISETNRAGANVLTF. The CDR3 DNA is TGTGCCATCAGTGAGACAAACAGGGCTGGGGCCAACGTCCTGACTTTC.